Sequencing of this TCR beta chain was carried out in a study of human T cells and chemical hapten exposure. Notes on the study in general: Healthy people's immune response may differ from that of the donors, who had alopecia.

From the RACE reads, TCRdb called clonotypes with MiXCR, one entry per CDR3 protein. The sample includes about 77,000 distinct CDR3 sequences, around 15% of them seen just once. Time point described: pre-sensitization, week 0. The treatment was: therapeutic diphenylcyclopropenone sensitization with weekly scalp DPC. At patch-test visits, sampling came before the patch test. This clonotype was observed a few times. What it binds is unknown. This CDR3 comprises 14 residues. Trimming shortened V by 2 bases and J by 3 bases, and 10 bases separated the two germline ends. CDR1 and CDR2 from the germline V gene are KGHSH and LQKENI.

The sequenced sample was whole blood, obtained in connection with sensitization to the hapten diphenylcyclopropenone (DPC). The V gene is TRBV18, the J gene TRBJ1-2; D is unresolved. The sequence was collected from a woman between 45 and 60 years old with alopecia areata. Some clones in this sample may be carry-over from other donors' samples. This CDR3 reads CASSPGIDDYGYTF. CDR3 bases: TGTGCCAGCTCACCAGGAATTGATGACTATGGCTACACCTTC.